Shown below are 3 T cell receptor beta chains from a single sample sequenced in a study of blood T cell repertoires in COVID-19. Only in-frame clones appear in the TCRdb table, and some are missing; sequencing was by immunoSEQ multiplex PCR. The sample comprises about 310,000 clones, 80% to 90% of which are singletons, and over 2% rests with the top ten. Sequencing was performed on PBMCs or T cells enriched from blood (not recorded which). The receptors here all came from a man between 25 and 39 years old who had recovered from COVID-19.

The chain employs TRBV27 and TRBJ1-6; unclear D gene. Germline lookup yields CDR1 MNHEY and CDR2 SMNVEV (reference sequence). This CDR3 has 15 residues. Trimming cost V 6 bases and J 2 bases, with 11 bases left between them. The CDR3 sequence: CASRMEIPYNSPLHF. For the CDR3, the DNA is TGTGCCAGCAGGATGGAGATTCCCTATAATTCACCCCTCCACTTT.

The chain combines TRBV10-3 with TRBJ2-7; D is possibly TRBD1 (5 bases). The V end was cut by 4 bases, the J end by 2 bases, with 15 bases between. This CDR3 comprises 15 residues. Germline CDR1 reads ENHRY; CDR2 reads SYGVKD. The CDR3 protein is CAISALGQGAYEQYF. In DNA, the CDR3 is TGTGCCATCAGTGCCTTGGGGCAGGGCGCCTACGAGCAGTACTTC.

The gene calls are TRBV12-3 or TRBV12-4 and TRBJ2-2; D not resolved. This CDR3 has 13 amino acids. The V and J ends lost 0 bases and 7 bases respectively, with 6 bases between them. The CDR3 DNA sequence: TGTGCCAGCAGTTTAGCCGTCCTCGGGGAGCTGTTTTTT. This gives the protein CASSLAVLGELFF.